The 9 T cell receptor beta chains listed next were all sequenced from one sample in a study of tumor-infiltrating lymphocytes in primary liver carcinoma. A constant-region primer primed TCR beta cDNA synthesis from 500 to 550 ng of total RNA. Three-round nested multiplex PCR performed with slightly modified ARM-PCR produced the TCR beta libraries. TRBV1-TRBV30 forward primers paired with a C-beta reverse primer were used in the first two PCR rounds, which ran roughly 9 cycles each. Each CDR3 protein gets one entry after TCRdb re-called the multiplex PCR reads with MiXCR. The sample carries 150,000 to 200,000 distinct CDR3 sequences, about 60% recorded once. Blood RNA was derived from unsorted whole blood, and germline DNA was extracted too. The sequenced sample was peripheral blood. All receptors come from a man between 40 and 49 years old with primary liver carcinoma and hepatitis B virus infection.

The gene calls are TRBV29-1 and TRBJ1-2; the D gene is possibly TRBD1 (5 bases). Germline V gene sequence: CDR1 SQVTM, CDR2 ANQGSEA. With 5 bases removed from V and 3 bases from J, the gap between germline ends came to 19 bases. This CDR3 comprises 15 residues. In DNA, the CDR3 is TGCAGCGTTCCTAAAGGGTCAGGGTCTGACTATGGCTACACCTTC. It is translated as CSVPKGSGSDYGYTF.

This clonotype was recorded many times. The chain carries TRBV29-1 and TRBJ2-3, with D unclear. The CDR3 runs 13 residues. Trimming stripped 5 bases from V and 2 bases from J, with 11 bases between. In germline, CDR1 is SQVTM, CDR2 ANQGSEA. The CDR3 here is CSVTGPFTDTQYF. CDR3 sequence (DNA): TGCAGCGTTACCGGACCTTTCACAGATACGCAGTATTTT.

The CDR3 is CASSFSVNPYEQYF. The CDR3 bases are TGTGCCAGCAGTTTCTCGGTGAATCCATACGAGCAGTACTTC. The gene calls are TRBV12-3 or TRBV12-4 and TRBJ2-7, with no clear D. The CDR3 has 14 amino acids. The V end lost 3 bases, the J end lost 4 bases, and 13 bases lay between the germline ends.

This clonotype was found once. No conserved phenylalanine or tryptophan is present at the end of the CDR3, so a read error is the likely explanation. The CDR3 bases are TGTGCCAGCAGCCTCCAAGGACTAGCGGACTTAGCCAAAAACATTCAGTACTCC. This sequence encodes CASSLQGLADLAKNIQYS. V is TRBV6-2 or TRBV6-3 and J is TRBJ2-4; 10 bases are shared with TRBD2. The CDR3 consists of 18 residues. V lost 6 bases and J lost 0; bases outside the gene matches: 11. Germline CDR1 reads MNHEY; CDR2 reads SVGEGT.

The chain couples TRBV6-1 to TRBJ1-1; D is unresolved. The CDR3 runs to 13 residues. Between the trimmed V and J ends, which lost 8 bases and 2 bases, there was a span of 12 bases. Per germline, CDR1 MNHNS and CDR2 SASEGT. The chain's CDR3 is CASRWVGNTEAFF. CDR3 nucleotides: TGTGCCAGCCGATGGGTGGGAAACACTGAAGCTTTCTTT.

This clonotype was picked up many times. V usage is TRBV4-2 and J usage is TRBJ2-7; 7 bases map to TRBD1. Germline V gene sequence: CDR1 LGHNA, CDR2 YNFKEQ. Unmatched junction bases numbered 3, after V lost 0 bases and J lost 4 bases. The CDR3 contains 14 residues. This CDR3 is CASSQEQGVYEQYF. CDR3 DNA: TGTGCCAGCAGCCAAGAGCAGGGGGTATACGAGCAGTACTTC.

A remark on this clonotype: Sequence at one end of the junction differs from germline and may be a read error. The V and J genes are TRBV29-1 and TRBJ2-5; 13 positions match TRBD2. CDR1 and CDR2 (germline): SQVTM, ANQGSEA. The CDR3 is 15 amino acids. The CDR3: CSVRTSGSRAETLYF. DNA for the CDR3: TGCAGCGTTCGGACTAGCGGGAGTAGGGCAGAGACCCTGTACTTC.

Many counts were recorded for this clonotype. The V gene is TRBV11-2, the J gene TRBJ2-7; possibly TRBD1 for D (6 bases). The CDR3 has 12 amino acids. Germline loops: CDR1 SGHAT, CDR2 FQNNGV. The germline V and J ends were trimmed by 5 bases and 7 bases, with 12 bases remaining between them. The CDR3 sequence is CASSRDNLEQYF. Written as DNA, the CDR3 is TGTGCCAGCAGCCGGGACAACCTAGAGCAGTACTTC.

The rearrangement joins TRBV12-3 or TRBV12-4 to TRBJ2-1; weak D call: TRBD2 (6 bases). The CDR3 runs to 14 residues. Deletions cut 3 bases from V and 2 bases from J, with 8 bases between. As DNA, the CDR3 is TGTGCCAGCAGTTTTAGCGGAGCCTACAATGAGCAGTTCTTC. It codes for CASSFSGAYNEQFF.